This TCR beta chain was captured in a study of graft-versus-host responses after intestinal transplantation. In the study overall: Every recipient had anti-thymocyte globulin induction and approximately 3 years of tacrolimus plus steroids.

The method was immunoSEQ multiplex PCR; TCRdb's version includes in-frame clones alone and lacks a portion of them. This sample has tens of thousands of clones, with roughly 92% found just once. Marrow obtained after transplant originated from the posterior iliac crest or elsewhere. V was trimmed by 2 bases and J by 7 bases, leaving 6 bases between them. Germline assignment: CDR1 MNHNY and CDR2 SVGAGI (reference sequence). The CDR3 contains 12 residues. The sequencing used bone marrow, collected roughly 110 weeks after intestinal transplantation. The sequence derives from a human patient who received an intestinal transplant, so some T cells may come from the graft donor. This sequence joins TRBV6-6 and TRBJ2-1; D gene unclear. DNA for the CDR3: TGTGCCAGCAGTTACGAAGATAATGAGCAGTTCTTC. It is translated as CASSYEDNEQFF.